This T cell receptor beta chain was documented in a study of OX40 agonist ivuxolimab in advanced cancers. V gave up 0 bases and J gave up 4 bases; unmatched junction bases: 5. This CDR3 contains 16 residues. Germline-derived CDR1 and CDR2 are SGHNT and YENEEA. Only in-frame clones appear in the TCRdb table, and some are missing; sequencing was by immunoSEQ multiplex PCR. The sample records some 21,000 clones, roughly four fifths being singletons. Sequencing was performed on CD4+ or CD8+ T cells sorted from blood, taken in a trial of the OX40 agonist ivuxolimab. This TCR came from an adult with an advanced solid tumor such as melanoma, head and neck, liver or kidney cancer. The chain combines TRBV11-3 with TRBJ2-7, with 11 bases lining up with TRBD2. CDR3 sequence reads: CASSLELAGASYEQYF. CDR3 bases: TGTGCCAGCAGCTTAGAACTAGCGGGAGCTTCGTACGAGCAGTACTTC.